The entry that follows covers one TCR beta chain sequence. The antigen it recognizes is unknown. Base qualities are missing; no much larger clone stands one base away. CDR3 length: 15 amino acids, cysteine to phenylalanine. Only the CDR3 region is kept as DNA, spanning 45 bases read in frame from base 1. V and J lose 0 bases and 0 bases, and a span of 6 bases separates them. CDR1 and CDR2, per the germline V gene, are SGHRS and YFSETQ. The immunoSEQ Assay was used to sequence TCR beta CDR3 regions from DNA. The study's own analysis went as follows. To compute T cell density, TCR beta template counts were normalized to usable DNA, which was estimated by amplifying housekeeping genes. Using the preseqR package, richness was estimated by extrapolating to 120,000 templates for tissue samples and 400,000 templates for PBMC samples. Clonality was defined as one minus Pielou's evenness. Tissue-enriched TCRs were identified through differential abundance testing performed on productive amino-acid clonotypes, with a minimum total count of 5 and an alpha of 0.1. The Jaccard Index and the Morisita Overlap Index were used to measure repertoire overlap between compartments. GLIPH grouped TCR beta CDR3s together with public tetramer-defined viral CDR3s, and a viral motif had to include at least three viral sequences and show V-gene enrichment. What TCRdb holds here is the immuneACCESS table cut down to in-frame rearrangements. Part of the clones is not present; checked against another copy, under half of the missing clones reflect an unresolved V gene, and the others are unexplained. For V, J and clone size, that table is used; D and trimming come from the DNA. For this sample the table gives under 65,000 clones, of which about 80% were detected only once. Of the sample, 15% to 20% falls within the top ten clones.

This record belongs to a study of T cells in localized non-small cell lung cancer (dated by TCRdb to 2019 to 2021). Context from the whole study: Comparing tumors with uninvolved tumor-adjacent lungs, the study looked at the T cell repertoires of hundreds of patients with early-stage NSCLC. The cohort was made up of around 250 treatment-naive NSCLC patients whose localized lung tumors had been resected. Of the NSCLC patients, roughly 130 were male and approximately 100 were female, and the mean age was about 69 years.

At diagnosis, tumor, uninvolved tumor-adjacent lung and peripheral blood were collected and then preserved as a mix of FFPE and fresh-frozen material. For TCR repertoire profiling, blood samples were analyzed in the form of peripheral blood mononuclear cells. Findings and caveats that apply to the study as a whole: Multi-region tumor sequencing was not performed, so intratumor heterogeneity could not be excluded. Longer overall survival was associated with higher blood T cell density, whereas shorter survival was associated with higher adjacent-lung clonality. Because the study design was exploratory, TCR variables were selected using unadjusted p-values without false-discovery rate correction. A median of roughly 50 of the top 100 tumor clones turned up in the paired uninvolved adjacent lung, and approximately 30 of those clones also ranked among the top 100 of that same adjacent lung. Uninvolved tumor-adjacent lung showed the highest T cell clonality, higher than tumor, which suggests more focused antigenic responses in the uninvolved tumor-adjacent lung.

The chain uses TRBV5-1 and TRBJ2-2; confidence is insufficient to name the D gene. The sequence came from a female donor of 60 years or more with stage II squamous cell lung carcinoma. The specimen comprised peripheral blood, sampled before any cancer treatment. Here is the DNA: TGCGCCAGCAGCTTGGCATCAGCGAACACCGGGGAGCTGTTTTTT. This is translated as CASSLASANTGELFF.